This T cell receptor beta chain was found in a study of T cells in women clearing cervical HPV infection. Study background: For cases, blood was sampled a median approximately 150 days after lesion detection, interquartile range roughly 90 to 230 days.

TCRdb keeps only in-frame clones here, not all; method: immunoSEQ multiplex PCR. This sample's clone table lists tens of thousands of clones. After removal of 1 base from V and 2 bases from J, the junction contained 4 bases not matched to a gene. Germline assignment: CDR1 DFQATT and CDR2 SNEGSKA (reference sequence). The CDR3 runs 15 residues. On this clone itself: The read ends 3 residues shy of where the CDR3 ends; the end is completed using the germline J gene.

Sequencing input: blood buffy coat. The receptor comes from a woman aged 18-70 years with a cervical HPV16 infection that either progressed to CIN3+ or cleared (not recorded which). The chain joins TRBV20-1 to TRBJ1-3, with TRBD1 matching 8 bases. CDR3 DNA, as far as it was read: TGCAGTGCTAGAGTAAACAGGGGGGCTGGAAACACC. Translation gives CSARVNRGAGNT. The complete CDR3 reads CSARVNRGAGNTIYF.